This paragraph reports one TCR beta chain. Naive CD8 cells comprised CD45RO-negative, CCR7-positively selected cells, excluding terminally differentiated effector memory CD45RA+ cells. The V and J ends lost 0 bases and 5 bases, in that order; junction bases with no gene match: 10. CDR1 and CDR2 (germline): SGHRS, YFSETQ. The CDR3 extends over 17 amino acids. The data are from a study of shared clonotypes between healthy human individuals. Using immunoSEQ multiplex PCR, the repertoire was profiled, and TCRdb retains in-frame clones only, with some absent. The sample contains about 820,000 clones, 80% to 95% of which appear only once.

The sample taken for sequencing was naive CD8+ T cells sorted from blood. The receptor was isolated from a man aged 25 to 40 in good health. The chain uses TRBV5-1 and TRBJ2-7; 11 bases agree with TRBD2. CDR3 coding DNA: TGCGCCAGCAGCTTGGCCCGACTAGCGGGATATTCGGACGAGCAGTACTTC. Residues: CASSLARLAGYSDEQYF. The complete variable domain, with remaining parts taken from reference TRBV5-1 and TRBJ2-7, reads KAGVTQTPRYLIKTRGQQVTLSCSPISGHRSVSWYQQTPGQGLQFLFEYFSETQRNKGNFPGRFSGRQFSNSRSEMNVSTLELGDSALYLCASSLARLAGYSDEQYFGPGTRLTVT.